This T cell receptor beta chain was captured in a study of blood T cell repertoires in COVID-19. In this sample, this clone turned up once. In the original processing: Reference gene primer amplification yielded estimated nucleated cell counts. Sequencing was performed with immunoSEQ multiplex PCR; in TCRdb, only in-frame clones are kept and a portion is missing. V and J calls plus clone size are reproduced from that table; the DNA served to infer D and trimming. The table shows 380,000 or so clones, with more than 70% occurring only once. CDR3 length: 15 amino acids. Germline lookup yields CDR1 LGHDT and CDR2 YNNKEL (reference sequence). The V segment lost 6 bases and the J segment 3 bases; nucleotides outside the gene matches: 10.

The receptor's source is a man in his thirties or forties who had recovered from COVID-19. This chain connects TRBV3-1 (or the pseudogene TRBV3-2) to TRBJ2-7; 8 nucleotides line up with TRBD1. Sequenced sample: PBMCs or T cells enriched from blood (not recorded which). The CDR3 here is CASSQPRDRIYEQYF. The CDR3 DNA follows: TGTGCCAGCAGTCAGCCTAGGGACAGGATCTACGAGCAGTACTTC.